These T cell receptor beta chains were read from a single sample in a study of OX40 agonist ivuxolimab in advanced cancers. The method was immunoSEQ multiplex PCR; TCRdb's version includes in-frame clones alone and lacks a portion of them. This table has about 20,000 clones, approximately 84% appearing once. The specimen comprised CD4+ or CD8+ T cells sorted from blood, sampled in a trial of the OX40 agonist ivuxolimab. Every receptor here comes from an adult with an advanced solid tumor such as melanoma, head and neck, liver or kidney cancer. The CDR3 runs from the conserved cysteine through the conserved F or W. D genes are given only for firm matches. A row's size may be missing; if present it is once, few, many or a size class.

v_gene	abundance	j_gene	d_gene	CDR3aa	CDR3nt
TRBV7-7	NA	TRBJ2-7	TRBD1	CASSSTTGGEQYF	TGTGCCAGCAGCTCAACTACAGGGGGCGAGCAGTACTTC
TRBV5-1	NA	TRBJ2-1	TRBD1	CASSPRQGPYNEQFF	TGCGCCAGCAGCCCTCGACAGGGGCCCTACAATGAGCAGTTCTTC
TRBV7-2	NA	TRBJ2-5	NA	CASSPTPRGGETQYF	TGTGCCAGCAGCCCCACCCCCAGGGGGGGAGAGACCCAGTACTTC
TRBV7-2	once	TRBJ1-1	NA	CASSLVGFEAFF	TGTGCCAGCAGCTTAGTTGGGTTTGAAGCTTTCTTT
TRBV15	NA	TRBJ1-5	TRBD1	CATSSRTGLFGNQPQHF	TGTGCCACCAGCTCCCGGACAGGGCTTTTTGGCAATCAGCCCCAGCATTTT
TRBV7-9	NA	TRBJ1-4	TRBD1	CASSLTGGGEKLFF	TGTGCCAGCAGCTTAACAGGGGGCGGTGAAAAACTGTTTTTT
TRBV4-2	NA	TRBJ2-7	TRBD1	CASSQDLGTGYYEQYF	TGTGCCAGCAGCCAAGATCTAGGGACAGGGTACTACGAGCAGTACTTC
TRBV5-6	few	TRBJ1-2	TRBD1	CASSPRQGTNYGYTF	TGTGCCAGCAGCCCGAGACAGGGGACTAACTATGGCTACACCTTC
TRBV7-9	NA	TRBJ1-2	NA	CASSFGRGGDYGYTF	TGTGCCAGCAGCTTTGGCAGGGGAGGGGACTATGGCTACACCTTC
TRBV28	NA	TRBJ2-7	NA	CASRTDKNSYEQYF	TGTGCCAGCCGGACCGACAAAAACTCCTACGAGCAGTACTTC
TRBV7-9	medium-sized	TRBJ2-7	NA	CASSLGTGYEQYF	TGTGCCAGCAGCTTAGGAACGGGATACGAGCAGTACTTC
TRBV6-6	NA	TRBJ2-1	TRBD2	CASSSGLAGGREQFF	TGTGCCAGCAGTTCTGGACTAGCGGGAGGTAGGGAGCAGTTCTTC
TRBV7-9	once	TRBJ2-2	NA	CASSPTNTGELFF	TGTGCCAGCAGCCCCACTAACACCGGGGAGCTGTTTTTT
TRBV6-5	NA	TRBJ1-2	NA	CASSYSKARGYTF	TGTGCCAGCAGTTACTCGAAGGCGCGAGGCTACACCTTC
TRBV27	NA	TRBJ1-5	NA	CASSWDIYQPQHF	TGTGCCAGCAGTTGGGACATTTATCAGCCCCAGCATTTT
TRBV1	NA	TRBJ2-1	NA	CTSRLGGTPTEQFF	TGCACCAGCAGACTCGGCGGGACCCCTACAGAGCAGTTCTTC
TRBV28	NA	TRBJ2-7	NA	CASSLFGNYEQYF	TGTGCCAGCAGTTTATTCGGGAACTACGAGCAGTACTTC
TRBV28	NA	TRBJ1-4	NA	CASQWGPDEKLFF	TGTGCCAGCCAGTGGGGCCCAGATGAAAAACTGTTTTTT
TRBV5-1	NA	TRBJ2-7	TRBD2	CASSPVTSGNYEQYF	TGCGCCAGCAGCCCAGTGACTAGCGGGAACTACGAGCAGTACTTC
TRBV7-6	NA	TRBJ2-1	NA	CASSLDPEYNEQFF	TGTGCCAGCAGCTTAGATCCGGAGTACAATGAGCAGTTCTTC
TRBV18	NA	TRBJ2-3	TRBD1	CASSPPRTGPSTDTQYF	TGTGCCAGCTCACCACCCAGGACAGGTCCCAGCACAGATACGCAGTATTTT
TRBV19	NA	TRBJ1-6	TRBD1	CATADRNDSPLHF	TGTGCCACCGCGGACAGGAATGATTCACCCCTCCACTTT
TRBV9	few	TRBJ2-4	TRBD1	CASSVEGGAWGIQYF	TGTGCCAGCAGCGTCGAAGGGGGCGCGTGGGGCATTCAGTACTTC
TRBV19	NA	TRBJ1-4	NA	CASSMRQTNEKLFF	TGTGCCAGTAGTATGCGACAGACTAATGAAAAACTGTTTTTT
TRBV5-6	NA	TRBJ2-7	NA	CASSTAMAYEQYF	TGTGCCAGTTCAACAGCGATGGCCTACGAGCAGTACTTC
TRBV6-1	NA	TRBJ2-7	NA	CASNPGRSYEQYF	TGTGCCAGCAATCCGGGACGAAGTTACGAGCAGTACTTC
TRBV10-2	NA	TRBJ1-1	TRBD1	CASRTGVNTEAFF	TGCGCCAGCAGGACAGGGGTGAACACTGAAGCTTTCTTT
TRBV19	NA	TRBJ2-1	NA	CASSIRLVSYNEQFF	TGTGCCAGTAGTATTAGACTAGTTTCCTACAATGAGCAGTTCTTC
TRBV10-3	NA	TRBJ1-1	TRBD1	CAISETGEGNTEAFF	TGTGCCATCAGTGAGACAGGGGAGGGGAACACTGAAGCTTTCTTT
TRBV28	NA	TRBJ2-2	TRBD1	CASSLGRGTNTGELFF	TGTGCCAGCAGTTTAGGCAGGGGGACAAACACCGGGGAGCTGTTTTTT
TRBV19	NA	TRBJ2-1	TRBD2	CASTYSGRDNEQFF	TGTGCCAGTACCTATAGCGGGAGAGACAATGAGCAGTTCTTC
TRBV11-2	medium-sized	TRBJ1-3	NA	CASTRLAQNGNTIYF	TGTGCCAGCACCCGCTTAGCTCAGAATGGAAACACCATATATTTT
TRBV13	NA	TRBJ2-1	TRBD2	CASSLELAGGDEQFF	TGTGCCAGCAGCTTAGAACTAGCGGGAGGAGATGAGCAGTTCTTC
TRBV28	NA	TRBJ2-2	NA	CASSLKGEGYTGELFF	TGTGCCAGCAGTTTAAAGGGGGAGGGATACACCGGGGAGCTGTTTTTT
TRBV30	NA	TRBJ1-6	NA	CAWSVRHSLSTLHF	TGTGCCTGGAGTGTACGTCATTCCCTAAGTACCCTCCACTTT
TRBV18	NA	TRBJ1-4	NA	CASSTHNRPTIGKLFF	TGTGCCAGCTCAACCCATAACAGGCCCACTATCGGAAAACTGTTTTTT
TRBV13	NA	TRBJ2-1	NA	CASSAYNEQFF	TGTGCCAGCAGCGCCTACAATGAGCAGTTCTTC
TRBV2	NA	TRBJ2-7	NA	CASSAQTYEQYF	TGTGCCAGCAGTGCACAGACCTACGAGCAGTACTTC
TRBV19	NA	TRBJ2-1	NA	CASSKQGEQFF	TGTGCCAGTAGTAAGCAGGGTGAGCAGTTCTTC
TRBV7-9	NA	TRBJ1-2	NA	CASSLSEGISYGYTF	TGTGCCAGCAGCTTAAGTGAGGGGATAAGCTATGGCTACACCTTC
TRBV28	NA	TRBJ1-5	NA	CASIPREGQPQHF	TGTGCCAGCATCCCCCGGGAGGGCCAGCCCCAGCATTTT
TRBV7-2	NA	TRBJ2-2	TRBD2	CASTPGGGNTGELFF	TGTGCCAGCACTCCGGGAGGGGGGAACACCGGGGAGCTGTTTTTT
TRBV28	NA	TRBJ2-7	NA	CASSLWGGKGYEQYF	TGTGCCAGCAGTTTATGGGGGGGAAAAGGGTACGAGCAGTACTTC
TRBV28	NA	TRBJ1-5	TRBD1	CASSLLTGFRQPQHF	TGTGCCAGCAGTTTACTGACAGGGTTCAGGCAGCCCCAGCATTTT